This T cell receptor delta chain appears in the sequencing data of a study of gamma-delta T cells after stem cell transplantation. TCRdb reanalysed the RT-PCR reads via CATT. The sample has 3,000 to 4,000 delta-chain clones, 1.9% seen once. Unmatched junction bases numbered 9, after V lost 0 bases and J lost 2 bases. This CDR3 has 18 amino acids. Germline CDR1 and CDR2: GEAIGNYY and EKD. This clone is labeled medium-sized. The V and J genes are TRDV2 and TRDJ1; 12 bases match TRDD3. The sequence derives from a human donor. It is not recorded whose cells these are; they may come from a transplant donor. Sequenced material: gamma-delta T cells. CDR3 in amino acids: CACDTMLGDTRWTDKLIF. CDR3 coding DNA: TGTGCCTGTGACACCATGCTGGGGGATACGCGTTGGACCGATAAACTCATCTTT.